This T cell receptor (beta chain) appears in the sequencing data of a study of blood T cell repertoires in COVID-19. Study-wide context: Specimens from acute and convalescent COVID-19 originated in the United States, Italy and Spain. PBMCs, B-cell-depleted T cells, or T cells were the source of the cDNA or gDNA that made up the material.

The table came from immunoSEQ multiplex PCR; TCRdb's copy has only in-frame clones and leaves some out. The sample lists over 300,000 clones, around 91% occurring once. Cohort assignment relied on participant-reported clinical history. This clone was found a few times. The CDR3 sequence is 14 residues long. V was clipped by 0 bases and J by 4 bases; unmatched bases: 3. Germline loops: CDR1 SGHRS, CDR2 YFSETQ. This sequence originates from a woman aged 40-49 years who had recovered from COVID-19. The sequenced material came from PBMCs or T cells enriched from blood (not recorded which). J is TRBJ2-5 and V is TRBV5-1; TRBD1 matches at 7 bases. The CDR3, as DNA: TGCGCCAGCAGCTTGGCGGGACAGCCAGAGACCCAGTACTTC. This gives the protein CASSLAGQPETQYF.